This TCR beta chain stems from a study of blood T cell repertoires in COVID-19. Assay: immunoSEQ multiplex PCR; the TCRdb copy retains only in-frame clones and omits some. The profile shows fewer than 700,000 clones, around nine tenths of them singletons. The receptor was isolated from a woman aged 50 to 65 with COVID-19, enrolled during active disease. The sequenced material came from peripheral blood.

The CDR3 spells CASSLSPIDTQYF. CDR3 sequence (DNA): TGTGCCAGCAGCCTCTCACCTATAGATACGCAGTATTTT. This chain connects TRBV2 to TRBJ2-3; D gene ambiguous. The germline CDR1 and CDR2 sequences are SNHLY and FYNNEI. Trimming took 6 bases from V and 5 from J, leaving 12 bases between them. The CDR3 has 13 residues.